Presented here are 32 T cell receptor beta chains from one specimen sequenced in a study of cytomegalovirus exposure and HLA in healthy donors. The protocol was immunoSEQ multiplex PCR, while the TCRdb copy is restricted to in-frame clones and leaves out a portion. Here the sample spans around 140,000 clones, over 90% being singletons. Sequencing was carried out using PBMCs. The receptors originated from a man aged 18 to 29 in good health and CMV-seropositive.

V gene TRBV5-1 combines with J gene TRBJ2-2; 7 bases line up with TRBD2. Losses at the gene ends were 10 bases for V and 0 bases for J; bases not matched to a gene: 9. The CDR3 has 15 amino acids. The germline gives CDR1 SGHRS, CDR2 YFSETQ. CDR3 coding DNA: TGCGCCTCAGCTGAGCGGGGAGCGAACACCGGGGAGCTGTTTTTT. It codes for CASAERGANTGELFF.

V is TRBV7-3 and J is TRBJ2-7; possible D gene TRBD2, 6 bases. The CDR3 has 15 residues. The V and J ends lost 5 bases and 5 bases respectively, with 19 bases between them. Germline CDR1 reads SGHTA; CDR2 reads FQGTGA. CDR3 loop: CASSKGLKGAHEQYF. The CDR3, as DNA: TGTGCCAGCAGCAAGGGACTGAAAGGGGCCCACGAGCAGTACTTC.

The V call is TRBV18, the J call TRBJ2-7, with 9 bases fitting TRBD1. Germline V lookup: CDR1 KGHSH, CDR2 LQKENI. Unmatched junction bases numbered 8, after V lost 6 bases and J lost 5 bases. The CDR3 consists of 14 residues. The CDR3 loop is CASSSGTGIDEQYF. In DNA form, the CDR3 reads TGTGCCAGCTCTTCCGGGACAGGGATCGACGAGCAGTACTTC.

This rearrangement joins TRBV28 to TRBJ2-7; 9 nucleotides line up with TRBD1. This CDR3 has 16 residues. CDR1 and CDR2 from the germline V gene are MDHEN and SYDVKM. Trimming removed 4 bases from V and 2 bases from J; junction bases left unmatched: 9. The DNA for the CDR3 is TGTGCCAGCAGTTCCGATGGGACAGGGACACCCTACGAGCAGTACTTC. Translating gives CASSSDGTGTPYEQYF.

This clone was seen just once. The same CDR3 also results from other DNA sequences found in this sample. CDR3 sequence reads: CASSLGQGYGYTF. As DNA, the CDR3 is TGTGCCAGCAGCTTAGGACAGGGTTACGGCTACACCTTC. This chain links TRBV7-2 with TRBJ1-2, with 7 positions matching TRBD1. This CDR3 comprises 13 residues. The V segment lost 1 base and the J segment 8 bases; nucleotides outside the gene matches: 4. The germline V gene has CDR1 SGHTA and CDR2 FQGNSA.

The chain is built from TRBV5-1 and TRBJ2-2; 10 bases agree with TRBD2. This CDR3 has 16 amino acids. J gave up 5 bases and V 2 bases, and 6 bases lay outside the gene matches. The germline CDR1 and CDR2 sequences are SGHRS and YFSETQ. The CDR3 region has the DNA TGCGCCAGCAGCTTCACTTTGACTAGCGGGACCGGGGAGCTGTTTTTT. Translating gives CASSFTLTSGTGELFF.

The chain uses TRBV10-3 and TRBJ2-6; no clear D gene. The CDR3 totals 14 residues. Looked up from germline, CDR1 is ENHRY and CDR2 is SYGVKD. V was trimmed by 4 bases and J by 2 bases, leaving 6 bases between them. The CDR3 spells CAISVETGANVLTF. The CDR3 DNA follows: TGTGCCATCAGTGTGGAGACTGGGGCCAACGTCCTGACTTTC.

The CDR3 nucleotides are TGCAGCGTTGAAGACCGTCGGGGGTCCGAGCAGTACTTC. Translating gives CSVEDRRGSEQYF. The chain combines TRBV29-1 with TRBJ2-7; D may be TRBD2 (6 bases). CDR3 length equals 13 residues. Germline-derived CDR1 and CDR2 are SQVTM and ANQGSEA. Trimming took off 0 bases at V and 6 bases at J, with 12 bases between the two ends.

The gene calls are TRBV10-3 and TRBJ1-1; D possibly corresponds to TRBD1 (5 bases). The V end lost 8 bases, the J end lost 1 base, and 11 bases lay between the germline ends. Germline CDR1 and CDR2: ENHRY and SYGVKD. The CDR3 runs to 13 residues. Here the CDR3 reads CAIHRGGNTEAFF. The DNA of the CDR3 is TGTGCCATCCATCGGGGGGGGAACACTGAAGCTTTCTTT.

V gene TRBV14 combines with J gene TRBJ2-7; 9 bases are shared with TRBD2. V lost 4 bases and J lost 5; bases outside the gene matches: 12. The germline V gene encodes CDR1 SGHDN and CDR2 FVKESK. The CDR3 consists of 16 residues. In DNA form, the CDR3 reads TGTGCCAGCAGCCCCCCCCGGGGCGGGAGGGTAAACGAGCAGTACTTC. This codes for CASSPPRGGRVNEQYF.

This clone was picked up one time. The chain links TRBV7-2 to TRBJ2-1; D ambiguous. The germline CDR1 and CDR2 sequences are SGHTA and FQGNSA. Trimming cost V 1 base and J 4 bases, with 11 bases left between them. This CDR3 has 15 residues. CDR3 bases: TGTGCCAGCAGCTTAGAGGCCAGGAATTACAATGAGCAGTTCTTC. It codes for CASSLEARNYNEQFF. Together with reference TRBV7-2 and TRBJ2-1, the CDR3 gives the full variable domain: GAGVSQSPSNKVTEKGKDVELRCDPISGHTALYWYRQSLGQGLEFLIYFQGNSAPDKSGLPSDRFSAERTGGSVSTLTIQRTQQEDSAVYLCASSLEARNYNEQFFGPGTRLTVL.

The chain is built from TRBV10-3 and TRBJ1-2; tentative D call: TRBD1 (6 bases). The CDR3 has 13 amino acids. In germline, CDR1 is ENHRY, CDR2 SYGVKD. V shed 2 bases and J shed 4 bases, with 8 bases lying between them. This chain's CDR3 is CAISEADSYGYTF. The CDR3 nucleotides read TGTGCCATCAGTGAGGCGGACAGCTATGGCTACACCTTC.

The genes are TRBV6-5 and TRBJ1-5; 7 bases are shared with TRBD1. Losses at the gene ends were 6 bases for V and 5 bases for J; bases not matched to a gene: 7. The germline V gene has CDR1 MNHEY and CDR2 SVGAGI. The CDR3 is made up of 14 amino acids. CDR3 region: CASSLDRSYQPQHF. The CDR3 nucleotides read TGTGCCAGCAGCCTGGACAGGTCGTATCAGCCCCAGCATTTT.

The chain couples TRBV6-6 to TRBJ1-1; the D gene is possibly TRBD1 (5 bases). Germline lookup yields CDR1 MNHNY and CDR2 SVGAGI (reference sequence). The V end lost 7 bases, the J end lost 1 base, and 10 bases lay between the germline ends. This CDR3 has 13 residues. This CDR3 reads CASIIRENTEAFF. The CDR3 coding sequence is TGTGCCAGCATTATCAGGGAGAACACTGAAGCTTTCTTT.

This clone was found a few times. V gene TRBV4-1 combines with J gene TRBJ2-1, with 9 positions matching TRBD1. CDR3 size: 16 residues. V lost 4 bases, J lost 4 bases, and 8 bases stayed unmatched. CDR1 and CDR2 from the germline V gene are MGHRA and YSYEKL. CDR3 sequence: CASSPGQGNQYNEQFF. As DNA, the CDR3 is TGCGCCAGCAGCCCGGGACAGGGCAATCAATACAATGAGCAGTTCTTC.

V is TRBV18 and J is TRBJ1-2; 7 bases are a match to TRBD1. In germline, CDR1 is KGHSH, CDR2 LQKENI. V lost 4 bases and J lost 3; bases outside the gene matches: 2. The CDR3 length is 13 residues. Written as DNA, the CDR3 is TGTGCCAGCTCACATGGGACAGACTATGGCTACACCTTC. Protein sequence: CASSHGTDYGYTF.

The J gene is TRBJ1-2, the V gene TRBV7-9; 7 bases are a match to TRBD1. Germline assignment: CDR1 SEHNR and CDR2 FQNEAQ (reference sequence). The trim removed 5 bases at V and 8 bases at J, leaving 8 bases unmatched. The length of the CDR3 is 13 residues. CDR3 region: CASSTGAPKGYTF. The CDR3 DNA is TGTGCCAGCAGCACAGGGGCCCCGAAAGGCTACACCTTC.

The J gene is TRBJ1-2, the V gene TRBV27; a weak D match, TRBD1 (6 bases). V was cut by 6 bases and J by 6 bases, with 20 bases left in between. CDR1 and CDR2 from the germline V gene are MNHEY and SMNVEV (reference sequence). CDR3 length: 15 residues. CDR3 sequence (DNA): TGTGCCAGCAGCCCGTACAGGGAATCCCTGAATGGCTACACCTTC. It translates to CASSPYRESLNGYTF.

The chain joins TRBV9 to TRBJ2-2, with 8 nucleotides matching TRBD2. This CDR3 spans 16 amino acids. CDR1 is SGDLS, CDR2 YYNGEE, per germline. V gave up 3 bases and J gave up 3 bases; unmatched junction bases: 7. CDR3 sequence reads: CASSEGSGMDTGELFF. In DNA form, the CDR3 reads TGTGCCAGCAGCGAAGGTAGCGGGATGGACACCGGGGAGCTGTTTTTT.

This clone was seen only once. This chain links TRBV28 with TRBJ2-7, with 11 bases aligning to TRBD1. V shed 3 bases, J shed 4 bases, and the junction held 5 bases outside the gene matches. This CDR3 comprises 15 residues. CDR1 and CDR2 from the germline V gene are MDHEN and SYDVKM. CDR3 bases: TGTGCCAGCAGTTTCACCGGGACAGGGGGTTACGAGCAGTACTTC. Translated, it gives CASSFTGTGGYEQYF.

The chain carries TRBV7-8 and TRBJ2-1, with 7 bases lining up with TRBD1. J was trimmed by 7 bases and V by 5 bases; bases with no gene match: 2. The CDR3 totals 12 residues. Germline CDR1 SGHVS, CDR2 FQNEAQ. CDR3 loop: CASSPQGNEQFF. Here the CDR3 DNA reads TGTGCCAGCAGCCCACAGGGGAATGAGCAGTTCTTC.

The chain carries TRBV7-8 and TRBJ1-1, with TRBD1 as a possible D gene (6 bases). There are 16 residues in the CDR3. Between the trimmed V and J ends, which lost 4 bases and 1 base, there was a span of 16 bases. CDR1 is SGHVS and CDR2 is FQNEAQ in the germline V gene. The CDR3 nucleotides read TGTGCCAGCAGCTCTACCTCCCGGACAGAGAACACTGAAGCTTTCTTT. Its protein is CASSSTSRTENTEAFF. The complete variable domain, with remaining parts taken from reference TRBV7-8 and TRBJ1-1, reads GAGVSQSPRYKVAKRGQDVALRCDPISGHVSLFWYQQALGQGPEFLTYFQNEAQLDKSGLPSDRFFAERPEGSVSTLKIQRTQQEDSAVYLCASSSTSRTENTEAFFGQGTRLTVV.

This clone has a handful of counts. The V gene is TRBV2, the J gene TRBJ2-7; TRBD1 agrees at 9 bases. This CDR3 has 14 amino acids. The germline gives CDR1 SNHLY, CDR2 FYNNEI. Germline trimming cut 6 bases from V and 5 bases from J; bases unmatched to any gene: 8. CDR3 sequence (DNA): TGTGCCAGCAGGACAGGGGGGTACTTCGACGAGCAGTACTTC. Translated, it gives CASRTGGYFDEQYF.

The chain has TRBV7-3 and TRBJ2-7; 7 positions match TRBD2. This CDR3 is 15 amino acids long. V trimming: 6 bases; J trimming: 0 bases; junction bases outside the gene matches: 8. CDR1 and CDR2 from the germline V gene are SGHTA and FQGTGA. The CDR3 coding sequence is TGTGCCAGCAGTGCTAGCGGCGGTTCCTCCTACGAGCAGTACTTC. It specifies CASSASGGSSYEQYF. The variable domain in full, completed from reference TRBV7-3 and TRBJ2-7, reads GAGVSQTPSNKVTEKGKYVELRCDPISGHTALYWYRQSLGQGPEFLIYFQGTGAADDSGLPNDRFFAVRPEGSVSTLKIQRTERGDSAVYLCASSASGGSSYEQYFGPGTRLTVT.

In its sample, this clone was seen once. This chain connects TRBV11-3 to TRBJ2-2; 15 bases line up with TRBD2. V trimming: 4 bases; J trimming: 5 bases; junction bases outside the gene matches: 5. This CDR3 contains 17 residues. Germline V gene sequence: CDR1 SGHNT, CDR2 YENEEA. Here the CDR3 DNA reads TGTGCCAGCAGCTCGGGACTAGCGGGGGGCGGTACCGGGGAGCTGTTTTTT. It is translated as CASSSGLAGGGTGELFF.

The rearrangement joins TRBV27 to TRBJ2-3, with D maybe TRBD1 (5 bases). The V end lost 4 bases, the J end lost 1 base, and 9 bases lay between the germline ends. CDR1 MNHEY and CDR2 SMNVEV come from the germline V gene (reference sequence). This CDR3 is 14 amino acids long. The CDR3 loop is CASSSQDGTDTQYF. The DNA of the CDR3 is TGTGCCAGCAGTTCACAGGACGGCACAGATACGCAGTATTTT.

V usage is TRBV5-1 and J usage is TRBJ2-3; 14 bases fit TRBD2. From germline, CDR1 is SGHRS and CDR2 YFSETQ. The V and J ends lost 6 bases and 0 bases, in that order; junction bases with no gene match: 9. The CDR3 length is 18 residues. CDR3 region: CASTRGLAGAASTDTQYF. CDR3 nucleotides: TGCGCCAGCACACGGGGACTAGCGGGAGCGGCTAGCACAGATACGCAGTATTTT. The full variable domain, completed using reference TRBV5-1 and TRBJ2-3, is KAGVTQTPRYLIKTRGQQVTLSCSPISGHRSVSWYQQTPGQGLQFLFEYFSETQRNKGNFPGRFSGRQFSNSRSEMNVSTLELGDSALYLCASTRGLAGAASTDTQYFGPGTRLTVL.

The chain combines TRBV6-1 with TRBJ2-7; perhaps TRBD2 as D (5 bases). From germline, CDR1 is MNHNS and CDR2 SASEGT. The ends were cut back, 0 bases at V and 3 bases at J, with 12 bases in the middle. The CDR3 consists of 15 residues. CDR3: CASSEAWTGNYEQYF. CDR3 in DNA: TGTGCCAGCAGTGAAGCCTGGACTGGGAACTACGAGCAGTACTTC.

A note on this clone: This CDR3 is missing its conserved last phenylalanine or tryptophan, likely due to a read error. No DNA is shown, since the ends of the CDR3 on it are uncertain; the CDR3 is the one TCRdb lists. The chain links TRBV19 to TRBJ1-5. From germline, CDR1 is LNHDA and CDR2 SQIVND (reference sequence). The CDR3 region is 13 residues in length, termini included. CDR3: CASIRRKEGRIEI.

The V call is TRBV4-1, the J call TRBJ2-7; 13 bases line up with TRBD2. The ends lost 3 bases at V and 5 bases at J; junction bases unmatched: 4. The CDR3 extends over 15 amino acids. Germline V gives CDR1 MGHRA, CDR2 YSYEKL. The CDR3 region is CASSHLTSGRDEQYF. The CDR3 nucleotides are TGCGCCAGCAGCCATCTAACTAGCGGGAGGGACGAGCAGTACTTC.

The rearrangement links TRBV11-3 to TRBJ1-3; possible D gene TRBD1, 5 bases. Germline lookup yields CDR1 SGHNT and CDR2 YENEEA. The CDR3 has 16 amino acids. V lost 1 base and J 0 bases, leaving 10 bases between the germline ends. The CDR3 loop reads CASSLVDRNSGNTIYF. Written as DNA, the CDR3 is TGTGCCAGCAGCTTAGTCGACAGAAACTCTGGAAACACCATATATTTT. Full variable domain (rest looked up from reference TRBV11-3 and TRBJ1-3): EAGVVQSPRYKIIEKKQPVAFWCNPISGHNTLYWYLQNLGQGPELLIRYENEEAVDDSQLPKDRFSAERLKGVDSTLKIQPAELGDSAVYLCASSLVDRNSGNTIYFGEGSWLTVV.

V is TRBV27 and J is TRBJ2-7, with TRBD2 matching over 13 bases. The CDR3 is 16 amino acids. Germline V CDR1 and CDR2: MNHEY, SMNVEV (reference sequence). V shed 6 bases, J shed 2 bases, and the junction held 7 bases outside the gene matches. The CDR3 loop is CASSLDGLAGAYEQYF. Written as DNA, the CDR3 is TGTGCCAGCAGCCTCGACGGACTAGCGGGAGCCTACGAGCAGTACTTC.